This T cell receptor beta chain was retrieved from a study of beta chain features in type 1 diabetes. As regards this clone: Its antigen remains unidentified.

Expressed TCRB transcripts got sequenced, as all isolated RNA was reverse transcribed. Libraries were prepared by immunoSEQ multiplex PCR; TCRdb keeps only in-frame clonotypes and omits some of them. The table has about 160,000 clones, approximately 8.8% seen once. Trimming shortened V by 4 bases and J by 9 bases, and 13 bases separated the two germline ends. CDR3 size: 12 residues. The germline gives CDR1 GTSNPN, CDR2 SVGIG (reference sequence). Overall study results and limits: When Type 1 diabetes patients were examined, their TCRB CDR3s proved moderately but significantly shorter in all four CD4+ subsets.

This TCR derives from a woman in her twenties or thirties with type 1 diabetes. This chain links TRBV30 with TRBJ2-1; D not resolved. The sequenced sample consisted of central memory CD4+ T cells from blood. The CDR3 coding sequence is TGTGCCTGGACTAGACTGTACGGTGAGCAGTTCTTC. Its translation: CAWTRLYGEQFF.